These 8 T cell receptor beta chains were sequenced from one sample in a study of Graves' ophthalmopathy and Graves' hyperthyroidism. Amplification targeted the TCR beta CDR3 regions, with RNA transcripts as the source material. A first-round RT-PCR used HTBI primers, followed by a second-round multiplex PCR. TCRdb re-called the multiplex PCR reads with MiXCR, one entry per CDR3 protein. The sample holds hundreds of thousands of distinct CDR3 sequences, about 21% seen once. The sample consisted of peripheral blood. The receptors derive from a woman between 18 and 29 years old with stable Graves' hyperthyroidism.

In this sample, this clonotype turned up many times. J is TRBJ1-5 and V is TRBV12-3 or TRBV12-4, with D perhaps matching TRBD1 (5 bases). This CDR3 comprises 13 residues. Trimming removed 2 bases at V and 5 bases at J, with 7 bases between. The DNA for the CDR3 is TGTGCCAGCAGTTTAATGACAGATCAGCCCCAGCATTTT. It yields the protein CASSLMTDQPQHF.

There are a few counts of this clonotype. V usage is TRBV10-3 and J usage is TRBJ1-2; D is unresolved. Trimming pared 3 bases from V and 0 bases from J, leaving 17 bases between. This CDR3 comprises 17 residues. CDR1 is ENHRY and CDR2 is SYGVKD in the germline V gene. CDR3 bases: TGTGCCATCAGTGATGATGCGATTGTACAGCCTAACTATGGCTACACCTTC. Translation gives CAISDDAIVQPNYGYTF.

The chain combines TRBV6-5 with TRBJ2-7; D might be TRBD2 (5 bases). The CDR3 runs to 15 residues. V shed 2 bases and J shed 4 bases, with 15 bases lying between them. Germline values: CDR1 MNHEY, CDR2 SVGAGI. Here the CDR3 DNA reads TGTGCCAGCAGTTACCCGGCGAGCGGAGATTACGAGCAGTACTTC. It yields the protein CASSYPASGDYEQYF.

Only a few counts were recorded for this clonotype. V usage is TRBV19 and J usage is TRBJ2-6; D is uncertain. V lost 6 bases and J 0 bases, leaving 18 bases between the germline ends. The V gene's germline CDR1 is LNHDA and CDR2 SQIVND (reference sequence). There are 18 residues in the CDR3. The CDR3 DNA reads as TGTGCCAGTAGCAAATCTTGGGCAGGCCGCTCTGGGGCCAACGTCCTGACTTTC. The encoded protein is CASSKSWAGRSGANVLTF.

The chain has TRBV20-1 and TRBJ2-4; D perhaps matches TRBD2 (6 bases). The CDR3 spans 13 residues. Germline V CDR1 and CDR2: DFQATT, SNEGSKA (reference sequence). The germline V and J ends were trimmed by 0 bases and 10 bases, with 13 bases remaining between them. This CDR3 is CSARDTGTRIQYF. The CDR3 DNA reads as TGCAGTGCTAGAGATACCGGGACTCGGATTCAGTACTTC.

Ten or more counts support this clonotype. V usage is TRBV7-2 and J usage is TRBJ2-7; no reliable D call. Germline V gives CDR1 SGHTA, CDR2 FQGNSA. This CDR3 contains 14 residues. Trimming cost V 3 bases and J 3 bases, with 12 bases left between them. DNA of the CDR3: TGTGCCAGCAGCTTTAAAGGAGAGAACTACGAGCAGTACTTC. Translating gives CASSFKGENYEQYF.

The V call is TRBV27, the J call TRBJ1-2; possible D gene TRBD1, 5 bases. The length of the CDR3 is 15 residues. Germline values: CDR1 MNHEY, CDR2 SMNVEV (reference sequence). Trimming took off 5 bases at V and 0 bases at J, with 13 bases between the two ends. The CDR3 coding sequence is TGTGCCAGCAGTCAGGGACGGGAGACTAACTATGGCTACACCTTC. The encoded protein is CASSQGRETNYGYTF.

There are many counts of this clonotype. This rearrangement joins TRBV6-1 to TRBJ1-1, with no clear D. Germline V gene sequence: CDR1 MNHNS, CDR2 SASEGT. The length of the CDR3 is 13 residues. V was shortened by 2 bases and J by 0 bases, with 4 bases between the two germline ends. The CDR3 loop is CASSELMNTEAFF. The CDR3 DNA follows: TGTGCCAGCAGTGAACTGATGAACACTGAAGCTTTCTTT.